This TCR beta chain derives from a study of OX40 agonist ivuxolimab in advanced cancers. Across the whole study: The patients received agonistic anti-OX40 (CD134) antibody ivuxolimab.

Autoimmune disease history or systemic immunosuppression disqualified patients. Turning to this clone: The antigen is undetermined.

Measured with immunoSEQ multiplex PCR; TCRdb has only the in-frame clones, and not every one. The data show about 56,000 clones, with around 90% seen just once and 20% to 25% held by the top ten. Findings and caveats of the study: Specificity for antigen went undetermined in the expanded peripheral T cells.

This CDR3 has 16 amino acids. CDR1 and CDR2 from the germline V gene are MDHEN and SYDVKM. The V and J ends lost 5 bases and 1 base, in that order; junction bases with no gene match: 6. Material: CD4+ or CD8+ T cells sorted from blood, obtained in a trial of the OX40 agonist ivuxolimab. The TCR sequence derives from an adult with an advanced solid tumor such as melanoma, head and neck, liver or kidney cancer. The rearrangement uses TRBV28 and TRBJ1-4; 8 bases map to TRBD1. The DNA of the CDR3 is TGTGCCAGCAGTACCCCAGGGGGCGGAACTAATGAAAAACTGTTTTTT. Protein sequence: CASSTPGGGTNEKLFF.